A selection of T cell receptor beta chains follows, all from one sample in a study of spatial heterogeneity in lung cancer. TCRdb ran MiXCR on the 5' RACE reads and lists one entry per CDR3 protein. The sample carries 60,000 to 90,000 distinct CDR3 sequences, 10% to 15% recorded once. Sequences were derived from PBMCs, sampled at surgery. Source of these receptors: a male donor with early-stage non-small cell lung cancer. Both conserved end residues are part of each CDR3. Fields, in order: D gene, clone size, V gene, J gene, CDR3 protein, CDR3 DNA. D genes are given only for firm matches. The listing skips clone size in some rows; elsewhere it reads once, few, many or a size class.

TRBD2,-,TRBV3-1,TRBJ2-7,CASSLGLAGAHEQYF,TGTGCCAGCAGCCTAGGACTAGCGGGAGCTCACGAGCAGTACTTC
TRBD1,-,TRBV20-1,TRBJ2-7,CSAVQGDTGAYEQYF,TGCAGTGCTGTCCAGGGGGACACCGGTGCGTACGAGCAGTACTTC
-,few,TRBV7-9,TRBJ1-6,CASRDAAAGVNSPLHF,TGTGCCAGCAGGGATGCCGCGGCAGGAGTTAATTCACCCCTCCACTTT
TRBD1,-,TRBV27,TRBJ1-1,CASSLRQGNTEAFF,TGTGCCAGCAGTTTAAGACAGGGAAACACTGAAGCTTTCTTT
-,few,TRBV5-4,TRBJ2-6,CASSPQTGSGANVLTF,TGTGCCAGCAGCCCCCAGACAGGCTCTGGGGCCAACGTCCTGACTTTC
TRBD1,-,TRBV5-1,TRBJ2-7,CASSPGTGLAEQYF,TGCGCCAGCAGCCCGGGGACAGGGTTGGCCGAGCAGTACTTC
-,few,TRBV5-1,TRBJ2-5,CASSPGHFQETQYF,TGCGCCAGCAGCCCTGGACACTTCCAAGAGACCCAGTACTTC
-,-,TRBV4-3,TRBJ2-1,CASSQDEGSSDEQFF,TGCGCCAGCAGCCAAGATGAAGGCTCCTCCGATGAGCAGTTCTTC
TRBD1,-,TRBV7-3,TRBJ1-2,CASSLPKGQGDYGYTF,TGTGCCAGCAGCTTACCAAAGGGGCAGGGGGACTATGGCTACACCTTC
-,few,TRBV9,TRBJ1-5,CASSVGGPNQPQHF,TGTGCCAGCAGCGTAGGGGGACCCAATCAGCCCCAGCATTTT
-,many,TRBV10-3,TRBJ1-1,CALARNPDTEAFF,TGTGCCCTGGCCCGGAATCCGGACACTGAAGCTTTCTTT
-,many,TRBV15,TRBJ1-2,CATSKEVRSGYTF,TGTGCCACCAGTAAGGAGGTGAGAAGTGGCTACACCTTC
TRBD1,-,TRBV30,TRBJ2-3,CAWKPGQSTDTQYF,TGTGCCTGGAAGCCGGGACAGAGCACAGATACGCAGTATTTT
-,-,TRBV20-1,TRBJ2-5,CSVERGETQYF,TGCAGTGTTGAGAGGGGCGAGACCCAGTACTTC
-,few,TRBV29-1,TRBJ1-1,CSVGRGDTEAFF,TGCAGCGTTGGGCGCGGGGACACTGAAGCTTTCTTT
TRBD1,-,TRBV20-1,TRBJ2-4,CSALGTVENIQYF,TGCAGTGCTCTTGGGACAGTAGAAAACATTCAGTACTTC
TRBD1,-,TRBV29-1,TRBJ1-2,CSVSRTGEFTGYTF,TGCAGCGTTTCTCGGACAGGGGAATTCACCGGCTACACCTTC
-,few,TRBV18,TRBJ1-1,CASSRNGGTEAFF,TGTGCCAGCTCACGAAACGGGGGCACTGAAGCTTTCTTT
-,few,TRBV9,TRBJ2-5,CASSVVSTETQYF,TGTGCCAGCAGCGTAGTGAGTACGGAGACCCAGTACTTC
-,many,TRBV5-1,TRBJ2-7,CASSLDTAYEQYF,TGCGCCAGCAGCCTTGACACAGCCTACGAGCAGTACTTC
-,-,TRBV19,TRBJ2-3,CASSEQVLITDTQYF,TGTGCCAGTAGCGAACAGGTTTTAATAACAGATACGCAGTATTTT
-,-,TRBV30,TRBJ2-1,CAWIPKRGYNEQFF,TGTGCCTGGATTCCGAAGAGGGGTTACAATGAGCAGTTCTTC
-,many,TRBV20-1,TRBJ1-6,CSASYSTGSNSPLHF,TGCAGTGCTAGCTATTCTACAGGGAGTAATTCACCCCTCCACTTT
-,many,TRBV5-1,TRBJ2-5,CASSRDHQETQYF,TGCGCCAGCAGCCGGGACCACCAAGAGACCCAGTACTTC
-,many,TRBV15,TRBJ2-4,CATRLQRSGDIQYF,TGTGCCACCAGGTTACAGAGGAGCGGAGACATTCAGTACTTC
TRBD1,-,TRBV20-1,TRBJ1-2,CSARTPGQGNYGYTF,TGCAGTGCTAGAACCCCGGGACAGGGGAACTATGGCTACACCTTC
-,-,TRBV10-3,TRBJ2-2,CAISDPGTANTGELFF,TGTGCCATCAGTGATCCCGGGACGGCGAACACCGGGGAGCTGTTTTTT
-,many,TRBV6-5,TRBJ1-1,CASSYGSRYTEAFF,TGTGCCAGCAGTTACGGCTCGCGGTACACTGAAGCTTTCTTT
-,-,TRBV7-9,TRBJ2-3,CASSPTGVPQYF,TGTGCCAGCAGCCCTACCGGGGTCCCGCAGTATTTT
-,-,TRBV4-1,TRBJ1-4,CASRQVGGRAPNEKLFF,TGCGCCAGCAGACAAGTTGGGGGGCGAGCCCCTAATGAAAAACTGTTTTTT
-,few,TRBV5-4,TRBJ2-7,CASSFFSQYEQYF,TGTGCCAGCAGCTTTTTCAGCCAGTACGAGCAGTACTTC
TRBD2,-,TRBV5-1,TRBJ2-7,CASSPGLAASYEQCF,TGCGCCAGCAGCCCGGGACTAGCGGCCTCCTACGAGCAGTGCTTC
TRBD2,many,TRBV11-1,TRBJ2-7,CASSANHLRDYENEQYF,TGTGCCAGCAGCGCAAATCACCTCCGGGACTACGAAAACGAGCAGTACTTC
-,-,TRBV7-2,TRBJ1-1,CASSFLGGHNTEAFF,TGTGCCAGCAGCTTCCTGGGGGGGCACAACACTGAAGCTTTCTTT
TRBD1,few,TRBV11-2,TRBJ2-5,CASSLVVGRDSVPETQYF,TGTGCCAGCAGCTTAGTAGTGGGTAGGGACAGTGTCCCCGAGACCCAGTACTTC
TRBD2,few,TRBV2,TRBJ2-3,CASRPLGLATDTQYF,TGTGCCAGCCGCCCTCTGGGACTAGCCACAGATACGCAGTATTTT
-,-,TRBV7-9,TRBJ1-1,CASNHLKGPNTEAFF,TGTGCCAGCAACCACCTCAAGGGGCCGAACACTGAAGCTTTCTTT
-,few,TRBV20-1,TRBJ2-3,CSARDGGVEDTQYF,TGCAGTGCTAGAGATGGTGGGGTTGAAGATACGCAGTATTTT
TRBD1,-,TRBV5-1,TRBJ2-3,CASSPQGAGDTQYF,TGCGCCAGCAGCCCGCAGGGGGCCGGGGATACGCAGTATTTT